This is a list of T cell receptor beta chains from one sample in a study of blood T cell repertoires in COVID-19. TCRdb keeps only in-frame clones here, not all; method: immunoSEQ multiplex PCR. Here the sample spans some 210,000 clones, approximately 91% being singletons. The sequenced sample consisted of peripheral blood. The receptor source for this set is a woman aged 40 to 50 who had recovered from COVID-19. The CDR3 runs from the conserved cysteine through the conserved F or W. The D gene is left open where the match is weak. Only part of the rows carry a size: once, few, many, or a class if the clone is expanded.

d_gene: TRBD2; len: 14; v_gene: TRBV2; j_gene: TRBJ2-1; abundance: -; CDR3nt: TGTGCCAGTCTAGGCGGGACTAAAGCATATGAGCAGTTCTTC; CDR3aa: CASLGGTKAYEQFF
d_gene: -; len: 11; v_gene: TRBV11-2; j_gene: TRBJ1-5; abundance: -; CDR3nt: TGTGCCAGCAGCTCTAATCAGCCCCAGCATTTT; CDR3aa: CASSSNQPQHF
d_gene: -; len: 14; v_gene: TRBV19; j_gene: TRBJ1-1; abundance: -; CDR3nt: TGTGCCAGTAGTAAAGAACAGGTGAACACTGAAGCTTTCTTT; CDR3aa: CASSKEQVNTEAFF
d_gene: TRBD1; len: 17; v_gene: TRBV5-4; j_gene: TRBJ2-7; abundance: -; CDR3nt: TGTGCCAGCAGCCTGGGGGCGGGACAGGGTCTCTCCTACGAGCAGTACTTC; CDR3aa: CASSLGAGQGLSYEQYF
d_gene: TRBD1; len: 14; v_gene: TRBV7-2; j_gene: TRBJ2-7; abundance: -; CDR3nt: TGTGCCAGCAGCTTAGGGGGTCAGGGGGTTTTGTCGGATTTC; CDR3aa: CASSLGGQGVLSDF
d_gene: TRBD1; len: 16; v_gene: TRBV2; j_gene: TRBJ1-2; abundance: few; CDR3nt: TGTGCCAGCAATTTTGCAGGGGGCCTTGTTAGCTATGGCTACACCTTC; CDR3aa: CASNFAGGLVSYGYTF
d_gene: TRBD1; len: 15; v_gene: TRBV6-5; j_gene: TRBJ1-3; abundance: -; CDR3nt: TGTGCCAGCAGTCTCCGGGACAGCTCTGGAAACACCATATATTTT; CDR3aa: CASSLRDSSGNTIYF
d_gene: TRBD2; len: 15; v_gene: TRBV7-8; j_gene: TRBJ2-7; abundance: -; CDR3nt: TGTGCCAGCAGCTTAGGCGCGGGAGCGGTCTACGAGCAGTACTTC; CDR3aa: CASSLGAGAVYEQYF
d_gene: -; len: 15; v_gene: TRBV7-9; j_gene: TRBJ2-2; abundance: -; CDR3nt: TGTGCCAGCAGCTTATCCCTACAGATCACCGGGGAGCTGTTTTTT; CDR3aa: CASSLSLQITGELFF
d_gene: -; len: 14; v_gene: TRBV27; j_gene: TRBJ1-1; abundance: -; CDR3nt: TGTGCCAGCAGTTCCCTCAGGGGGAACACTGAAGCTTTCTTT; CDR3aa: CASSSLRGNTEAFF
d_gene: TRBD1; len: 17; v_gene: TRBV25-1; j_gene: TRBJ2-7; abundance: once; CDR3nt: TGTGCCAGCAGTGAGGCCCCCGGGACAGTGCGATCCTACGAGCAGTACTTC; CDR3aa: CASSEAPGTVRSYEQYF
d_gene: -; len: 13; v_gene: TRBV28; j_gene: TRBJ2-3; abundance: -; CDR3nt: TGTGCCAGCAGTGTCCGGACAGCGGATACGCAGTATTTT; CDR3aa: CASSVRTADTQYF
d_gene: -; len: 15; v_gene: TRBV7-2; j_gene: TRBJ2-1; abundance: -; CDR3nt: TGTGCCAGCAGCTTACGATTAGACGGGTATAATGAGCAGTTCTTC; CDR3aa: CASSLRLDGYNEQFF
d_gene: -; len: 14; v_gene: TRBV27; j_gene: TRBJ1-1; abundance: -; CDR3nt: TGTGCCAGCAATGTCGTGGGGCGGAACACTGAAGCTTTCTTT; CDR3aa: CASNVVGRNTEAFF
d_gene: TRBD1; len: 14; v_gene: TRBV10-3; j_gene: TRBJ2-5; abundance: -; CDR3nt: TGTGCCATCAGGCACGGGACAGGGGAAGAGACCCAGTACTTC; CDR3aa: CAIRHGTGEETQYF
d_gene: TRBD1; len: 13; v_gene: TRBV4-2; j_gene: TRBJ2-7; abundance: -; CDR3nt: TGTGCCAGCAGCCTAGGGGGCGATTACGAGCAGTACTTC; CDR3aa: CASSLGGDYEQYF
d_gene: -; len: 12; v_gene: TRBV28; j_gene: TRBJ1-2; abundance: once; CDR3nt: TGTGCCAGCTGGGGCACTAACTATGGCTACACCTTC; CDR3aa: CASWGTNYGYTF
d_gene: -; len: 14; v_gene: TRBV7-2; j_gene: TRBJ1-1; abundance: -; CDR3nt: TGTGCCAGCAGCCCCTATGCGGGGAACACTGAAGCTTTCTTT; CDR3aa: CASSPYAGNTEAFF
d_gene: -; len: 12; v_gene: TRBV30; j_gene: TRBJ2-7; abundance: -; CDR3nt: TGTGCCTGGAAGGCTAGCTCCTACGAGCAGTACTTC; CDR3aa: CAWKASSYEQYF
d_gene: -; len: 13; v_gene: TRBV7-2; j_gene: TRBJ1-1; abundance: -; CDR3nt: TGTGCCAGCAGCTCGCCTAACCGTATTGAAGCTTTCTTT; CDR3aa: CASSSPNRIEAFF
d_gene: TRBD1; len: 15; v_gene: TRBV6-2/TRBV6-3; j_gene: TRBJ1-2; abundance: -; CDR3nt: TGTGCCAGCAGTCTCCGACAGGGGGCCATCCAAGGCTACACCTTC; CDR3aa: CASSLRQGAIQGYTF
d_gene: TRBD1; len: 15; v_gene: TRBV5-1; j_gene: TRBJ2-1; abundance: -; CDR3nt: TGCGCCAGCAGCTTAACGGGACAGGGCTACAATGAGCAGTTCTTC; CDR3aa: CASSLTGQGYNEQFF
d_gene: TRBD2; len: 20; v_gene: TRBV9; j_gene: TRBJ2-1; abundance: -; CDR3nt: TGTGCCAGCAGCGTAGCCCCGAGGACTAGCGGGATCCTTACATACAATGAGCAGTTCTTC; CDR3aa: CASSVAPRTSGILTYNEQFF
d_gene: TRBD2; len: 14; v_gene: TRBV28; j_gene: TRBJ2-3; abundance: -; CDR3nt: TGTGCCAGCAGTTTAGTAGCGGGAGACGCCGGGCAGTATTTT; CDR3aa: CASSLVAGDAGQYF
d_gene: -; len: 14; v_gene: TRBV6-5; j_gene: TRBJ2-7; abundance: -; CDR3nt: TGTGCCAGCAGGCCCGGTCAGGGGAGCCTCGAGCAGTACTTC; CDR3aa: CASRPGQGSLEQYF
d_gene: -; len: 14; v_gene: TRBV28; j_gene: TRBJ1-5; abundance: -; CDR3nt: TGTGCCAGCAGTTTAATTCAGGGTGGACAGCCCCAGCATTTT; CDR3aa: CASSLIQGGQPQHF
d_gene: TRBD1; len: 15; v_gene: TRBV18; j_gene: TRBJ1-2; abundance: -; CDR3nt: TGTGCCAGCTCACCGGGACAGGGAACGTTGCTTGGCTACACCTTC; CDR3aa: CASSPGQGTLLGYTF
d_gene: TRBD1; len: 15; v_gene: TRBV27; j_gene: TRBJ1-5; abundance: -; CDR3nt: TGTGCCAGCAGTTTACTGGGACAGTATAATCAGCCCCAGCATTTT; CDR3aa: CASSLLGQYNQPQHF
d_gene: -; len: 14; v_gene: TRBV18; j_gene: TRBJ2-2; abundance: -; CDR3nt: TGTGCCAGCTCACCGGGCCCGAACACCGGGGAGCTGTTTTTT; CDR3aa: CASSPGPNTGELFF
d_gene: -; len: 15; v_gene: TRBV5-1; j_gene: TRBJ1-1; abundance: -; CDR3nt: TGCGCCAGCAGCGCCCACGACAGACTTAACACTGAAGCTTTCTTT; CDR3aa: CASSAHDRLNTEAFF
d_gene: TRBD2; len: 14; v_gene: TRBV19; j_gene: TRBJ2-5; abundance: -; CDR3nt: TGTGCCAGTAGTATGGGGGAGGGGACAGAGACCCAGTACTTC; CDR3aa: CASSMGEGTETQYF
d_gene: TRBD1; len: 17; v_gene: TRBV18; j_gene: TRBJ1-5; abundance: -; CDR3nt: TGTGCCAGCTCTTGGACAGGGGGCGATTATAGCAATCAGCCCCAGCATTTT; CDR3aa: CASSWTGGDYSNQPQHF
d_gene: -; len: 14; v_gene: TRBV9; j_gene: TRBJ1-2; abundance: -; CDR3nt: TGTGCCAGCAGCGGGGACACTTCCCACTATGGCTACACCTTC; CDR3aa: CASSGDTSHYGYTF
d_gene: TRBD2; len: 16; v_gene: TRBV9; j_gene: TRBJ2-1; abundance: -; CDR3nt: TGTGCCAGCAGCGTAACTAGCGGGCCTGCCTACAATGAGCAGTTCTTC; CDR3aa: CASSVTSGPAYNEQFF
d_gene: -; len: 14; v_gene: TRBV5-1; j_gene: TRBJ2-7; abundance: -; CDR3nt: TGCGCCAGCAGCCCCGACAGTCCCCCCTACGAGCAGTACTTC; CDR3aa: CASSPDSPPYEQYF
d_gene: TRBD1; len: 16; v_gene: TRBV30; j_gene: TRBJ2-7; abundance: -; CDR3nt: TGTGCCTGGAGTGTACCGTGGGACAGAATAGCCTACGAGCAGTACTTC; CDR3aa: CAWSVPWDRIAYEQYF
d_gene: TRBD2; len: 15; v_gene: TRBV4-3; j_gene: TRBJ2-2; abundance: -; CDR3nt: TGCGCCAGCAGCAGCCTAGCGGGAGTGCCCGGGGAGCTGTTTTTT; CDR3aa: CASSSLAGVPGELFF
d_gene: -; len: 13; v_gene: TRBV9; j_gene: TRBJ2-7; abundance: -; CDR3nt: TGTGCCAGCAGCGTAGGTCAGGGGAACGAGCAGTACTTC; CDR3aa: CASSVGQGNEQYF
d_gene: -; len: 13; v_gene: TRBV28; j_gene: TRBJ1-2; abundance: -; CDR3nt: TGTGCCAGCAGTTCGGGACAAGTCTATGGCTACACCTTC; CDR3aa: CASSSGQVYGYTF
d_gene: -; len: 15; v_gene: TRBV7-2; j_gene: TRBJ2-6; abundance: -; CDR3nt: TGTGCCAGCAGCTTAGGAGTATCTGGGGCCAACGTCCTGACTTTC; CDR3aa: CASSLGVSGANVLTF
d_gene: TRBD1; len: 14; v_gene: TRBV27; j_gene: TRBJ1-6; abundance: -; CDR3nt: TGTGCCAGCAGCCTGGGACAGAAGAATTCACCCCTCCACTTT; CDR3aa: CASSLGQKNSPLHF
d_gene: TRBD1; len: 14; v_gene: TRBV23-1; j_gene: TRBJ1-1; abundance: -; CDR3nt: TGCGCCAGCGGGGTACAGGGGAGGAACACTGAAGCTTTCTTT; CDR3aa: CASGVQGRNTEAFF
d_gene: TRBD2; len: 17; v_gene: TRBV11-3; j_gene: TRBJ2-1; abundance: once; CDR3nt: TGTGCCAGCAGCCCAGGGACTAGCGGGAGAACCCACAATGAGCAGTTCTTC; CDR3aa: CASSPGTSGRTHNEQFF